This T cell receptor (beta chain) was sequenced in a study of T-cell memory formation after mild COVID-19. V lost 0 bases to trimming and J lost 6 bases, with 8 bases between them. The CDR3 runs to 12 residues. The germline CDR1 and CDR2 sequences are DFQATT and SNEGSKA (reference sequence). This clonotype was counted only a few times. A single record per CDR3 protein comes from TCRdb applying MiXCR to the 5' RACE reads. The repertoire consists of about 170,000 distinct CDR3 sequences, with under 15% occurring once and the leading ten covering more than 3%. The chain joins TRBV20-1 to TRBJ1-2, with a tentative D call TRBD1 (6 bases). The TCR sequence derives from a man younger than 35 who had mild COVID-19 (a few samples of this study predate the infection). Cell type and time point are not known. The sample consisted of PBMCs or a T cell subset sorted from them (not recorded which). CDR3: CSARDQGNGYTF. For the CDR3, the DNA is TGCAGTGCTAGAGACCAGGGGAATGGCTACACCTTC.